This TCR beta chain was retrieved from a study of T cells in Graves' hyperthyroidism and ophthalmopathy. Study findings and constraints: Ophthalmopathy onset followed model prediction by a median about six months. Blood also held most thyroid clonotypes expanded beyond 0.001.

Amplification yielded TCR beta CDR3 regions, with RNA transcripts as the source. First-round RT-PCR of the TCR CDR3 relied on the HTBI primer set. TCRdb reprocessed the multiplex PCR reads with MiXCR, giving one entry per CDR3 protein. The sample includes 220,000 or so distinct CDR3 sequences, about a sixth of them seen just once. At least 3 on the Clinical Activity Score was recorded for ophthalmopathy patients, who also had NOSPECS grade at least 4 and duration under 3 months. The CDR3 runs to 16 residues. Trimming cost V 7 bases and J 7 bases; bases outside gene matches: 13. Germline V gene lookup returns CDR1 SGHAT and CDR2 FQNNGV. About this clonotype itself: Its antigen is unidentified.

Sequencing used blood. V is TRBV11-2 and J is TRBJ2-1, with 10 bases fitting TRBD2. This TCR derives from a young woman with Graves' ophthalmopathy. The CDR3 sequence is CASTEGPAGGVNEQFF. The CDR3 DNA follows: TGTGCCAGCACCGAGGGACCAGCGGGGGGGGTTAATGAGCAGTTCTTC.